These 9 T cell receptor beta chains share one sample of origin, sequenced in a study of blood T cell repertoires in COVID-19. Sequencing was performed with immunoSEQ multiplex PCR; in TCRdb, only in-frame clones are kept and a portion is missing. The sample holds fewer than 250,000 clones; over 75% are singletons and the top ten take 6.5% to 9%. Sequencing was performed on PBMCs or T cells enriched from blood (not recorded which). The receptors shown here come from a middle-aged woman with acute COVID-19.

The V and J genes are TRBV6-6 and TRBJ1-1; 8 bases are a match to TRBD1. The ends lost 5 bases at V and 1 base at J; junction bases unmatched: 3. CDR3 length: 14 amino acids. Germline values: CDR1 MNHNY, CDR2 SVGAGI (reference sequence). The CDR3 loop is CASSLGTGNTEAFF. The DNA for the CDR3 is TGTGCCAGCAGTCTCGGGACAGGGAACACTGAAGCTTTCTTT.

The chain links TRBV9 to TRBJ2-7, with TRBD1 as a possible D gene (6 bases). Germline assignment: CDR1 SGDLS and CDR2 YYNGEE. CDR3 length: 14 residues. Trimming cost V 3 bases and J 4 bases, with 14 bases left between them. The chain's CDR3 is CASSGAGQRYEQYF. In DNA, the CDR3 is TGTGCCAGCAGCGGAGCCGGACAGAGGTACGAGCAGTACTTC.

This clone was counted once. The V gene is TRBV6-5, the J gene TRBJ1-6, with D maybe TRBD1 (5 bases). Germline V gives CDR1 MNHEY, CDR2 SVGAGI. V was clipped by 7 bases and J by 7 bases, with 14 bases between them. This CDR3 is built from 14 residues. The CDR3 sequence: CASNGAPKNSPLHF. Written as DNA, the CDR3 is TGTGCCAGCAATGGGGCCCCGAAGAATTCACCCCTCCACTTT.

The genes are TRBV5-1 and TRBJ1-6, with 9 bases identical to TRBD1. V shed 3 bases and J 10 bases; nucleotides not matched to a gene: 8. CDR3 length equals 15 residues. The germline gives CDR1 SGHRS, CDR2 YFSETQ. The CDR3 nucleotides are TGCGCCAGCAGCTGGGGACAGGGTTTGGAGTCACCCCTCCACTTT. Protein sequence: CASSWGQGLESPLHF.

This chain joins TRBV30 and TRBJ1-1, with no clear D. V was shortened by 3 bases and J by 3 bases, with 17 bases between the two germline ends. Germline CDR1 and CDR2: GTSNPN and SVGIG (reference sequence). This CDR3 comprises 15 residues. This CDR3 reads CAWSAFGGQYTEAFF. The CDR3 bases are TGTGCCTGGAGCGCCTTCGGAGGGCAGTACACTGAAGCTTTCTTT.

This chain links TRBV30 with TRBJ1-2, with D unclear. Trimming pared 2 bases from V and 5 bases from J, leaving 12 bases between. The CDR3 is 13 amino acids. The germline CDR1 and CDR2 sequences are GTSNPN and SVGIG (reference sequence). The CDR3 loop reads CAWSRSFPYGYTF. As DNA, the CDR3 is TGTGCCTGGAGTCGCAGTTTTCCTTATGGCTACACCTTC.

V is TRBV12-3 or TRBV12-4 and J is TRBJ2-3; D is perhaps TRBD2 (6 bases). V lost 6 bases, J lost 2 bases, and 9 bases lay in between. The CDR3 spans 13 residues. DNA for the CDR3: TGTGCCAGCAGGGCGGGGTTCACAGATACGCAGTATTTT. It is translated as CASRAGFTDTQYF.

The chain is built from TRBV24-1 and TRBJ2-5, with 9 bases that match TRBD1. Germline V gene lookup returns CDR1 KGHDR and CDR2 SFDVKD. V dropped 9 bases and J dropped 5; count of bases not matched to a gene: 6. This CDR3 is built from 13 residues. CDR3 residues: CATGRTGEETQYF. DNA for the CDR3: TGTGCCACCGGAAGGACAGGGGAGGAGACCCAGTACTTC.

This clone was counted a few times. The chain is built from TRBV24-1 and TRBJ2-1; the D gene is possibly TRBD1 (6 bases). Germline V gene data show CDR1 as KGHDR and CDR2 as SFDVKD. CDR3 length equals 12 residues. The V and J ends lost 7 bases and 6 bases respectively, with 9 bases between them. The CDR3 spells CATSRDTNEQFF. CDR3 in DNA: TGTGCCACCAGCCGGGACACCAATGAGCAGTTCTTC.